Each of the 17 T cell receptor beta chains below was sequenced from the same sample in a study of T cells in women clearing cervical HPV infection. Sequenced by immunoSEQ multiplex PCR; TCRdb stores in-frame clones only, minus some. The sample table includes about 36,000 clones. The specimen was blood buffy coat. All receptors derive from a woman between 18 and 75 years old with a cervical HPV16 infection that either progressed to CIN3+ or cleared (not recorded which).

CDR3 DNA, as far as it was read: TGTGCCAGTAGGAGACAAGACTACAATGAG. Translating it yields CASRRQDYNE. The entire CDR3 protein reads CASRRQDYNEQFF. This chain connects TRBV19 to TRBJ2-1; no definite D call. The read falls 3 residues short of the CDR3 end, and the missing part is taken from the germline J gene. The CDR3 totals 13 residues. V dropped 6 bases and J dropped 3 bases, with 9 bases sitting between them. The germline V gene encodes CDR1 LNHDA and CDR2 SQIVND (reference sequence).

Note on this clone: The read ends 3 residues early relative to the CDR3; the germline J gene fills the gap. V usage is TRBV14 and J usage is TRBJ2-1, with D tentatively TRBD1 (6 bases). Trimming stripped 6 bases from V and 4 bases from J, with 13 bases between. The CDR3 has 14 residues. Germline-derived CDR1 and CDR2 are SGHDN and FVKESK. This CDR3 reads CASRAGDLYNEQFF. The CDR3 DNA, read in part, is TGTGCCAGCAGGGCAGGGGACCTATACAATGAG.

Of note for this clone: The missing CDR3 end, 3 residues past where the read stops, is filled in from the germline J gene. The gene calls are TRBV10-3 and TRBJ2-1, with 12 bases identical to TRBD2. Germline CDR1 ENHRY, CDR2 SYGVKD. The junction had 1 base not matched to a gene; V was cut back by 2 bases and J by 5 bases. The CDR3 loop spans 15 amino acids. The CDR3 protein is CAISELAGGDNEQFF. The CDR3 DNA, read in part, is TGTGCCATCAGTGAGCTAGCGGGGGGGGACAATGAG.

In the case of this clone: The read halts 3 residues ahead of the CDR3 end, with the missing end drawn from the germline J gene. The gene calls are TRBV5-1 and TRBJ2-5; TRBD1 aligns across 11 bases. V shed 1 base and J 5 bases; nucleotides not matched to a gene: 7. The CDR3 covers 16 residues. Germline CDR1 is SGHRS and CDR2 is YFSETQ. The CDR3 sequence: CASSLLGTGGLETQYF. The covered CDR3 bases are TGCGCCAGCAGCTTGCTAGGGACAGGGGGATTGGAGACC.

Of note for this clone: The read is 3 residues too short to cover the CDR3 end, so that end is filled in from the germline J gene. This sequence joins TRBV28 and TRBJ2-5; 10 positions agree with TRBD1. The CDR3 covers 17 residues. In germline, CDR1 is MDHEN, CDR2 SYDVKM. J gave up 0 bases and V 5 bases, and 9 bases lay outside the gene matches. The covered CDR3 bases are TGTGCCAGCAGTACGGGGCGGACAGGGGGGTACCAAGAGACC. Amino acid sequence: CASSTGRTGGYQET. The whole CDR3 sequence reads CASSTGRTGGYQETQYF.

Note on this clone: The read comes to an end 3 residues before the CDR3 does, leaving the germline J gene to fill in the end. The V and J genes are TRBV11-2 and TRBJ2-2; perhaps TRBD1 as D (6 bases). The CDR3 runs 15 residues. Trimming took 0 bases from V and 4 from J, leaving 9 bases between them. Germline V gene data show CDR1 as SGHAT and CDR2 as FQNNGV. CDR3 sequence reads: CASSLEPGATGELFF. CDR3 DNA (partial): TGTGCCAGCAGCTTAGAGCCAGGGGCCACCGGGGAG. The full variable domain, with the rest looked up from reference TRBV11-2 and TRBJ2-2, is EAGVAQSPRYKIIEKRQSVAFWCNPISGHATLYWYQQILGQGPKLLIQFQNNGVVDDSQLPKDRFSAERLKGVDSTLKIQPAKLEDSAVYLCASSLEPGATGELFFGEGSRLTVL.

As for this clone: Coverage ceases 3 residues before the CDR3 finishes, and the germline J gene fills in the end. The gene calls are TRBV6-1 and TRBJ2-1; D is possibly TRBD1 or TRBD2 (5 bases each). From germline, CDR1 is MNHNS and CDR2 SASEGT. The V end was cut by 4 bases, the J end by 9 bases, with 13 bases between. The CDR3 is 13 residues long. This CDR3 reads CASSGQRGSEQFF. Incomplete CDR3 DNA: TGTGCCAGCAGTGGCCAGAGGGGTAGTGAG.

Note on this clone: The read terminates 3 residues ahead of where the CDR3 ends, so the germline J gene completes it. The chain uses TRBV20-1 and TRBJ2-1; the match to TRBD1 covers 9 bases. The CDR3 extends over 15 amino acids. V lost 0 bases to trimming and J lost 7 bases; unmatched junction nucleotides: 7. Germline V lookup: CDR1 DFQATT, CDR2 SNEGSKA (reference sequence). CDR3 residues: CSAREGDRANNEQFF. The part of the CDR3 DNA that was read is TGCAGTGCTAGAGAGGGGGACAGGGCTAATAATGAG.

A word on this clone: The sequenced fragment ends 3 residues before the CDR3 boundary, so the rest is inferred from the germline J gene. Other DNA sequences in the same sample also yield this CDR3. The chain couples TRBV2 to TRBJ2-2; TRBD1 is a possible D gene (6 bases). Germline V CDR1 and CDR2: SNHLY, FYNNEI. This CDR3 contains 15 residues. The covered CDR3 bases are TGTGCCAGCAGTGAAGCCAGGGGATCCAATGAAAAG. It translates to CASSEARGSNEK. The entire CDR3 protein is CASSEARGSNEKLFF.

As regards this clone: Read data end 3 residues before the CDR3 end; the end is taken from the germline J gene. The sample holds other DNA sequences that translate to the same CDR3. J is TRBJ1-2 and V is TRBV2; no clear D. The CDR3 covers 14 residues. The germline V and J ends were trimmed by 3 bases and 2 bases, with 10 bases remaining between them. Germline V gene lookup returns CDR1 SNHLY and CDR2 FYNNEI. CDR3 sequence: CASSETPANYGYTF. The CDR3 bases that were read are TGTGCCAGCAGTGAGACACCCGCGAACTATGGC.

The CDR3 spells CASSLGGGVEQYF. The covered CDR3 bases are TGTGCCAGCAGCTTAGGAGGGGGGGTCGAG. This chain connects TRBV13 to TRBJ2-7; a weak D match, TRBD2 (7 bases). Read sequence stops 3 residues before the CDR3 end, and the germline J gene provides the missing end. This CDR3 region has 13 residues. Trimming removed 0 bases from V and 6 bases from J, with 9 bases in between. In germline, CDR1 is PRHDT, CDR2 FYEKMQ (reference sequence). Supplemented by reference TRBV13 and TRBJ2-7, the full variable domain reads AAGVIQSPRHLIKEKRETATLKCYPIPRHDTVYWYQQGPGQDPQFLISFYEKMQSDKGSIPDRFSAQQFSDYHSELNMSSLELGDSALYFCASSLGGGVEQYFGPGTRLTVT.

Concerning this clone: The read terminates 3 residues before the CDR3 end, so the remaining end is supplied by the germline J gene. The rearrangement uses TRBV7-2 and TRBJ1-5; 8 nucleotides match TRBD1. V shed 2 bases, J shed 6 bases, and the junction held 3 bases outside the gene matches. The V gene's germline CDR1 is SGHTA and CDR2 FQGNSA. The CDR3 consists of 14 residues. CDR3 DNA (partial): TGTGCCAGCAGCTTAAACAGGGGGGGTCAGCCC. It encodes CASSLNRGGQP. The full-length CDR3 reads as CASSLNRGGQPQHF.

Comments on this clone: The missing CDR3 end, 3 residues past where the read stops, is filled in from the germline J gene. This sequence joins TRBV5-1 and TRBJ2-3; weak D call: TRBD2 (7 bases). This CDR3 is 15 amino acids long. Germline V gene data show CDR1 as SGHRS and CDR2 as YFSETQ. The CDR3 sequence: CASSSAPGGLETQYF. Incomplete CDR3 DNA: TGCGCCAGCAGCTCCGCGCCGGGGGGCCTTGAGACG.

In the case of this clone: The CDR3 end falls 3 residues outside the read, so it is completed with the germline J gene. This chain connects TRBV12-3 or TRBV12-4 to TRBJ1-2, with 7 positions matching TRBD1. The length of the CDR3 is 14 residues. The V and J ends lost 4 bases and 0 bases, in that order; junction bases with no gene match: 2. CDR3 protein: CASSWDSANYGYTF. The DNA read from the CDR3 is TGTGCCAGCAGTTGGGACAGTGCTAACTATGGC.

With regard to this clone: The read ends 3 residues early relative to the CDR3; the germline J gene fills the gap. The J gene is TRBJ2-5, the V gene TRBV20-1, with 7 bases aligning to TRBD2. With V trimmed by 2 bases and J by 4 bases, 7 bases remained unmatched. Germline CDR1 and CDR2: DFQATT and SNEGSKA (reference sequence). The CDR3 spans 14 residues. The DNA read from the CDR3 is TGCAGTGCTAGACAACGGACTAGTACAGAGACC. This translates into CSARQRTSTET. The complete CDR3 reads CSARQRTSTETQYF.

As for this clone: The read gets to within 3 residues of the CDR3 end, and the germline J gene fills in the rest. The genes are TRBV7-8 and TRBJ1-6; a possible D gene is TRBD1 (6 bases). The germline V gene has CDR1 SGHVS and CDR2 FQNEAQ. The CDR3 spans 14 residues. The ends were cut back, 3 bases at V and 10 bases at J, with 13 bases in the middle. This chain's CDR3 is CASSFRTDRSPLHF. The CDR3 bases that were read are TGTGCCAGCAGCTTCCGAACAGACAGGTCACCC.

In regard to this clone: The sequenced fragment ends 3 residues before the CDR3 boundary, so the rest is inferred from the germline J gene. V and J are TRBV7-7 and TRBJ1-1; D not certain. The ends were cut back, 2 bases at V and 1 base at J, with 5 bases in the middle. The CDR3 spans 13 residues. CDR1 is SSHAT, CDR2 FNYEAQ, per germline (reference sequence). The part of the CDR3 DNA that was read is TGTGCCAGCAGCTTAAGCCAGAACACTGAA. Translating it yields CASSLSQNTE. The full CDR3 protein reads CASSLSQNTEAFF.